The 10 T cell receptor beta chains listed next were all sequenced from one sample in a study of blood T cell repertoires in COVID-19. The assay was immunoSEQ multiplex PCR, and TCRdb's table has in-frame clones only and misses some. The sample lists tens of thousands of clones; just over 85% were seen once. The sequenced material came from peripheral blood. The receptors shown here come from a man between 65 and 85 years old with acute or convalescent COVID-19.

The gene calls are TRBV11-3 and TRBJ2-1; a weak D match, TRBD1 (5 bases). Germline lookup yields CDR1 SGHNT and CDR2 YENEEA. CDR3 size: 12 residues. Trimming took 3 bases from V and 9 from J, leaving 9 bases between them. The CDR3 DNA is TGTGCCAGCAGCTTTAATAGGGGTGAGCAGTTCTTC. It translates to CASSFNRGEQFF.

The V gene is TRBV29-1, the J gene TRBJ2-6; the match to TRBD1 covers 8 bases. The CDR3 has 13 amino acids. Germline-derived CDR1 and CDR2 are SQVTM and ANQGSEA. V shed 7 bases, J shed 3 bases, and the junction held 2 bases outside the gene matches. CDR3 region: CSAGQVGANVLTF. In DNA, the CDR3 is TGCAGCGCGGGACAGGTTGGGGCCAACGTCCTGACTTTC.

The chain recombines TRBV7-3 with TRBJ1-1, with TRBD1 identical over 9 bases. Germline V CDR1 and CDR2: SGHTA, FQGTGA. The CDR3 covers 15 residues. Losses at the gene ends were 0 bases for V and 7 bases for J; bases not matched to a gene: 6. CDR3 nucleotide sequence: TGTGCCAGCAGCTTAACGGGGACAGGGAACTTTGAAGCTTTCTTT. This codes for CASSLTGTGNFEAFF. The whole variable domain, remainder taken from reference TRBV7-3 and TRBJ1-1, is GAGVSQTPSNKVTEKGKYVELRCDPISGHTALYWYRQSLGQGPEFLIYFQGTGAADDSGLPNDRFFAVRPEGSVSTLKIQRTERGDSAVYLCASSLTGTGNFEAFFGQGTRLTVV.

This chain uses TRBV28 with TRBJ1-6; TRBD1 aligns across 7 bases. CDR1 and CDR2 (germline): MDHEN, SYDVKM. The CDR3 covers 15 residues. The trim removed 5 bases at V and 8 bases at J, leaving 9 bases unmatched. The CDR3 coding sequence is TGTGCCAGCAGTCCTCCGGGACAGTTTTATTCACCCCTCCACTTT. This encodes CASSPPGQFYSPLHF.

J is TRBJ1-1 and V is TRBV5-1, with D hard to call. V lost 2 bases to trimming and J lost 10 bases, with 9 bases between them. Germline loops: CDR1 SGHRS, CDR2 YFSETQ. The CDR3 length is 11 residues. CDR3 DNA: TGCGCCAGCAGCTTACCGGGGAGAGCTTTCTTT. Translated, it gives CASSLPGRAFF.

V and J are TRBV5-1 and TRBJ2-2; TRBD2 matches 8 bases. The CDR3 sequence is 15 residues long. The trim removed 0 bases at V and 5 bases at J, leaving 3 bases unmatched. CDR1 and CDR2 (germline): SGHRS, YFSETQ. Here the CDR3 reads CASSLGLAYTGELFF. CDR3 DNA sequence: TGCGCCAGCAGCTTGGGACTAGCGTATACCGGGGAGCTGTTTTTT.

The chain recombines TRBV27 with TRBJ1-1; 8 nucleotides match TRBD1. Germline CDR1 MNHEY, CDR2 SMNVEV (reference sequence). J gave up 5 bases and V 5 bases, and 7 bases lay outside the gene matches. CDR3 size: 14 residues. CDR3 protein: CASSTGQGWTEAFF. The CDR3 DNA is TGTGCCAGCAGTACCGGACAGGGTTGGACTGAAGCTTTCTTT.

The genes are TRBV28 and TRBJ2-6, with D perhaps TRBD1 (6 bases). The CDR3 spans 16 residues. The germline gives CDR1 MDHEN, CDR2 SYDVKM. Trimming removed 7 bases at V and 0 bases at J, with 13 bases between. The CDR3: CASISGQFSGANVLTF. The CDR3 DNA is TGTGCCAGCATTTCCGGACAGTTCTCTGGGGCCAACGTCCTGACTTTC.

The rearrangement uses TRBV11-2 and TRBJ2-7; TRBD1 might be the D (6 bases). Trimming left V 1 base short and J 3 bases short, with 13 bases between. The CDR3 consists of 15 residues. Per germline, CDR1 SGHAT and CDR2 FQNNGV. CDR3 in DNA: TGTGCCAGCAGCTTAGGGACCGGGACAAGCTACGAGCAGTACTTC. Its translation is CASSLGTGTSYEQYF.

CDR3 sequence: CASTWAPAQETQYF. The CDR3 nucleotides read TGCGCCAGCACTTGGGCACCCGCCCAAGAGACCCAGTACTTC. The genes are TRBV5-1 and TRBJ2-5, with D unclear. Trimming left V 6 bases short and J 1 base short, with 13 bases between. The V gene's germline CDR1 is SGHRS and CDR2 YFSETQ. The CDR3 length is 14 residues.